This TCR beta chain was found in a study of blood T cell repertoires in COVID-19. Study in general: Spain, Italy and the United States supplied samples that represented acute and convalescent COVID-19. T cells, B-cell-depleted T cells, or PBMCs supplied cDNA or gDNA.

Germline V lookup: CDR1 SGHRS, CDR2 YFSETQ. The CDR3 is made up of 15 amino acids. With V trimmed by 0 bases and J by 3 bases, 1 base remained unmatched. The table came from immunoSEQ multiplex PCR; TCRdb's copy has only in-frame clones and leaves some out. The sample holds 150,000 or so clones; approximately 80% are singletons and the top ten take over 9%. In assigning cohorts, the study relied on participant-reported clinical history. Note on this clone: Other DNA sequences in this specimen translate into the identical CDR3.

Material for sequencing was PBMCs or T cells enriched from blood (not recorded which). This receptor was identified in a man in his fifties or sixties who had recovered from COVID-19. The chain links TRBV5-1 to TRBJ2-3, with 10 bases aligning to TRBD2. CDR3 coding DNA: TGCGCCAGCAGCTTGGTAGCGGGGGGTACAGATACGCAGTATTTT. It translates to CASSLVAGGTDTQYF. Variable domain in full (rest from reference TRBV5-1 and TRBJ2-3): KAGVTQTPRYLIKTRGQQVTLSCSPISGHRSVSWYQQTPGQGLQFLFEYFSETQRNKGNFPGRFSGRQFSNSRSEMNVSTLELGDSALYLCASSLVAGGTDTQYFGPGTRLTVL.